This TCR beta chain was identified in a study of blood T cell repertoires in COVID-19. As for the study in general: Specimens from acute and convalescent COVID-19 originated in the United States, Italy and Spain. Nucleic acid was either cDNA or gDNA, and it came from T cells, B-cell-depleted T cells, or PBMCs.

Seattle's enrolled individuals joined amid active infection and were then monitored longitudinally. The method was immunoSEQ multiplex PCR; TCRdb's version includes in-frame clones alone and lacks a portion of them. The sample has 150,000 to 200,000 clones, roughly three quarters seen once; the top ten hold roughly 10%. The CDR3 contains 16 residues. V was clipped by 2 bases and J by 2 bases; unmatched bases: 4. The V gene's germline CDR1 is SEHNR and CDR2 FQNEAQ (reference sequence). The sequence came from a woman of 80 years or more with COVID-19, enrolled during active disease. The sample taken for sequencing was peripheral blood. This chain connects TRBV7-9 to TRBJ2-1; 9 bases align to TRBD2. CDR3 DNA: TGTGCCAGCAGCTTATGGCTAGCGGGGACCTACAATGAGCAGTTCTTC. It specifies CASSLWLAGTYNEQFF.